This T cell receptor (beta chain) was identified during a study of blood T cell repertoires in COVID-19 (TCRdb year 2020). As for the study more broadly: Collaborator samples came from the United States, Italy and Spain and covered acute and convalescent phases of COVID-19. The samples were drawn from the first 160 participants of the ongoing ImmuneRACE study and from 950 to 1,500 subjects provided by 6 global collaborators. A freely available public database, intended as a resource for researchers studying the immune response to SARS-CoV-2, is where the repertoires were released. The prospective study material was composed of cDNA or gDNA derived from T cells, B-cell-depleted T cells, or PBMCs. Nearly every sample came with metadata listing a de-identified subject ID, COVID-19 status, age in years and sex. HLA class I and class II types, where available, came from metadata supplied by the sample provider rather than from assay-based typing. Subjects who had been exposed to COVID-19, were actively infected with it, or had recovered from it provided the deeply sampled blood TCRbeta repertoires that made up the dataset. Results the study describes overall, beyond this receptor: The amount of clinical and demographic metadata varied by source and participant and was provided uncurated.

Collaborating institutions collected whole blood in K2EDTA tubes following their own protocols. For TCRbeta analysis, collaborator samples were shipped as frozen whole blood, as isolated PBMCs, or as DNA extracted from either sample type. TCRbeta CDR3 regions were amplified from genomic DNA by means of the immunoSEQ Assay, a bias-controlled multiplex PCR. The study's own analysis went as follows. The number of nucleated cells in each sample was estimated by amplification of reference gene primers within the assay. To quantify the absolute abundance of each unique TCRbeta CDR3 rearrangement, sequence reads were collapsed and filtered. For each sample, productive Simpson clonality was calculated by taking the square root of Simpson's diversity index across productive rearrangements. The immuneACCESS repertoire file appears here via TCRdb, limited to in-frame rearrangements. These files lack a portion of the clones; in checked studies, under half of the deficit traces to unresolved V genes, and the cause of the others is not known. That table gives V, J and clone size, and the DNA gave D and trimming. This sample comprises some 180,000 clones, 85% to 90% of them detected only once. The ten largest clones capture 5% to 6.5% of the sample.

This clone has more than one count but fewer than ten. Its target antigen remains unknown. Base qualities are not provided; no much larger clone lies one nucleotide away. The junction carries 13 bases between V and J, which are trimmed by 0 bases and 1 base respectively. Its CDR3 holds 17 amino acids, cysteine through phenylalanine. Only the CDR3 DNA stays, 51 bases, in frame from base 1. Taken from the germline V gene (reference sequence), the CDR1 and CDR2 loops are LGHDT and YNNKEL. The sample comprised peripheral blood. The source of this sequence is a middle-aged man with active or convalescent COVID-19. The V gene is TRBV3-1 (or the pseudogene TRBV3-2) and the J gene is TRBJ1-5, with a weak D call of TRBD1 (5 bases match). In nucleotides, the sequence is TGTGCCAGCAGCCAAGAAGGGCAGGGCTTGAGCAATCAGCCCCAGCATTTT. This gives the protein CASSQEGQGLSNQPQHF.